The 18 T cell receptor beta chains in this list originate from one sample, sequenced in a study of T cell responses to AZD1222 COVID-19 vaccine. Profiled with immunoSEQ multiplex PCR; TCRdb holds only in-frame clones, not every one. In the table there are around 99,000 clones, 91% of which are singletons. The specimen was peripheral blood, collected on day 0 of AZD1222 vaccination. The receptors here all came from an adult in good health.

The CDR3 sequence: CASSETGAFF. The CDR3 region has the DNA TGTGCCAGCAGTGAAACGGGGGCTTTCTTT. V and J are TRBV6-1 and TRBJ1-1; the D is unclear. The CDR3 length is 10 residues. Trimming removed 2 bases at V and 11 bases at J, with 6 bases between. Germline V gene lookup returns CDR1 MNHNS and CDR2 SASEGT.

The chain has TRBV11-3 and TRBJ2-5; D may be TRBD1 (6 bases). Germline assignment: CDR1 SGHNT and CDR2 YENEEA. Trimming cost V 5 bases and J 1 base, with 8 bases left between them. CDR3 length: 13 residues. The CDR3 sequence: CASSRQVQETQYF. As DNA, the CDR3 is TGTGCCAGCAGCCGACAGGTCCAAGAGACCCAGTACTTC.

The chain employs TRBV10-3 and TRBJ2-3, with 8 nucleotides matching TRBD2. From germline, CDR1 is ENHRY and CDR2 SYGVKD. The J segment lost 7 bases and the V segment lost 2 bases, leaving 11 bases of the junction unmatched. The CDR3 extends over 16 amino acids. The CDR3 is CAISEGFGGAPYTQYF. The CDR3 coding sequence is TGTGCCATCAGTGAGGGGTTCGGGGGGGCTCCGTATACGCAGTATTTT.

V and J are TRBV6-6 and TRBJ1-1; TRBD1 matches 8 bases. V lost 9 bases and J lost 3; bases outside the gene matches: 9. Germline lookup yields CDR1 MNHNY and CDR2 SVGAGI (reference sequence). The CDR3 extends over 14 amino acids. The CDR3: CASIRDRTDTEAFF. CDR3 DNA: TGTGCCAGTATCCGGGACAGGACGGACACTGAAGCTTTCTTT.

This sequence joins TRBV7-3 and TRBJ2-3; the match to TRBD2 covers 8 bases. This CDR3 has 15 amino acids. Germline V gene lookup returns CDR1 SGHTA and CDR2 FQGTGA. J gave up 2 bases and V 2 bases, and 3 bases lay outside the gene matches. The CDR3 DNA sequence: TGTGCCAGCAGCTTAGGCGGGGGGATCACAGATACGCAGTATTTT. This gives the protein CASSLGGGITDTQYF.

V gene TRBV5-4 combines with J gene TRBJ2-7; the match to TRBD2 covers 14 bases. This CDR3 contains 16 residues. V shed 4 bases and J 0 bases; nucleotides not matched to a gene: 3. CDR1 and CDR2 (germline): SGHNT, YYREEE (reference sequence). CDR3 residues: CASSRGLAGGSYEQYF. Here the CDR3 DNA reads TGTGCCAGCAGCCGAGGACTAGCGGGGGGCTCCTACGAGCAGTACTTC.

The J gene is TRBJ2-5, the V gene TRBV7-6; 11 nucleotides line up with TRBD2. The CDR3 contains 16 residues. V lost 5 bases to trimming and J lost 1 base; unmatched junction nucleotides: 6. The germline CDR1 and CDR2 sequences are SGHVS and FNYEAQ. CDR3 coding DNA: TGTGCCAGCAGCCGTAAGACTAGCGGGGTCCAAGAGACCCAGTACTTC. Its protein product is CASSRKTSGVQETQYF. Together with reference TRBV7-6 and TRBJ2-5, the CDR3 gives the full variable domain: GAGVSQSPRYKVTKRGQDVALRCDPISGHVSLYWYRQALGQGPEFLTYFNYEAQQDKSGLPNDRFSAERPEGSISTLTIQRTEQRDSAMYRCASSRKTSGVQETQYFGPGTRLLVL.

The V call is TRBV11-2, the J call TRBJ1-1, with 9 nucleotides matching TRBD1. CDR3 size: 14 residues. J was trimmed by 4 bases and V by 5 bases; bases with no gene match: 5. The germline V gene has CDR1 SGHAT and CDR2 FQNNGV. This CDR3 reads CASSPRQGGTEAFF. The CDR3 DNA reads as TGTGCCAGCAGCCCAAGACAGGGGGGCACTGAAGCTTTCTTT. Full variable domain (missing parts from reference TRBV11-2 and TRBJ1-1): EAGVAQSPRYKIIEKRQSVAFWCNPISGHATLYWYQQILGQGPKLLIQFQNNGVVDDSQLPKDRFSAERLKGVDSTLKIQPAKLEDSAVYLCASSPRQGGTEAFFGQGTRLTVV.

The chain's CDR3 is CASSYNAEPGNTGELFF. The CDR3 DNA follows: TGTGCCAGCAGTTACAATGCTGAACCGGGGAACACCGGGGAGCTGTTTTTT. This chain links TRBV6-2 or TRBV6-3 with TRBJ2-2; no clear D gene. In germline, CDR1 is MNHEY, CDR2 SVGEGT. This CDR3 comprises 17 residues. Trimming removed 2 bases at V and 1 base at J, with 14 bases between.

This rearrangement joins TRBV5-1 to TRBJ2-7, with TRBD1 identical over 7 bases. Germline lookup yields CDR1 SGHRS and CDR2 YFSETQ. V trimming: 4 bases; J trimming: 4 bases; junction bases outside the gene matches: 5. The CDR3 covers 13 residues. CDR3: CASSRGQTYEQYF. Here the CDR3 DNA reads TGCGCCAGCAGCCGGGGACAGACTTACGAGCAGTACTTC.

The chain links TRBV6-2 or TRBV6-3 to TRBJ1-5, with D possibly matching TRBD1 (5 bases). This CDR3 region has 13 residues. From germline, CDR1 is MNHEY and CDR2 SVGEGT. V gave up 3 bases and J gave up 6 bases, with 9 bases separating them. This chain's CDR3 is CASSYTGGQPQHF. CDR3 in DNA: TGTGCCAGCAGTTATACGGGGGGTCAGCCCCAGCATTTT.

The chain joins TRBV28 to TRBJ2-2; D gene uncertain. The CDR3 totals 13 residues. CDR1 MDHEN and CDR2 SYDVKM come from the germline V gene. V was cut by 10 bases and J by 0 bases, with 9 bases left in between. This CDR3 reads CANQNTNTGELFF. The CDR3, as DNA: TGTGCCAACCAAAATACGAACACCGGGGAGCTGTTTTTT.

This clone was detected once. The chain links TRBV15 to TRBJ2-7; no clear D. Germline CDR1 LNHNV, CDR2 YYDKDF (reference sequence). This CDR3 contains 13 residues. V gave up 0 bases and J gave up 5 bases, with 8 bases separating them. This chain's CDR3 is CATSRDRQDEQYF. The DNA of the CDR3 is TGTGCCACCAGCAGAGATCGGCAGGACGAGCAGTACTTC.

CDR3 coding DNA: TGTGCCAGCAGCCGTACAGGGGTCGTTGGTGAGCAGTACTTC. It translates to CASSRTGVVGEQYF. V gene TRBV27 combines with J gene TRBJ2-7; 7 nucleotides match TRBD1. From germline, CDR1 is MNHEY and CDR2 SMNVEV (reference sequence). The CDR3 is 14 amino acids. Trimming at V came to 6 bases and at J to 7 bases, leaving 12 bases not matched to a gene.

This clone was seen only once. V gene TRBV7-9 combines with J gene TRBJ1-3; D gene uncertain. In germline, CDR1 is SEHNR, CDR2 FQNEAQ (reference sequence). The CDR3 totals 15 residues. Trimming took 5 bases from V and 0 from J, leaving 11 bases between them. DNA for the CDR3: TGTGCCAGCAGCGAGGTCAGGAACTCTGGAAACACCATATATTTT. It yields the protein CASSEVRNSGNTIYF.

This sequence joins TRBV5-6 and TRBJ2-7, with D unclear. Trimming shortened V by 4 bases and J by 6 bases, and 11 bases separated the two germline ends. The CDR3 covers 12 residues. The germline CDR1 and CDR2 sequences are SGHDT and YYEEEE. The chain's CDR3 is CASSRTASEQYF. CDR3 coding DNA: TGTGCCAGCAGCAGGACCGCAAGCGAGCAGTACTTC.

The CDR3, as DNA: TGCGCCAGCAGCCCAGGTACGAATCAGCCCCAGCATTTT. This encodes CASSPGTNQPQHF. This chain connects TRBV5-1 to TRBJ1-5; no definite D call. The CDR3 sequence is 13 residues long. The V end was cut by 4 bases, the J end by 4 bases, with 9 bases between. In germline, CDR1 is SGHRS, CDR2 YFSETQ. The variable domain in full, completed from reference TRBV5-1 and TRBJ1-5, reads KAGVTQTPRYLIKTRGQQVTLSCSPISGHRSVSWYQQTPGQGLQFLFEYFSETQRNKGNFPGRFSGRQFSNSRSEMNVSTLELGDSALYLCASSPGTNQPQHFGDGTRLSIL.

V is TRBV9 and J is TRBJ1-1, with TRBD1 identical over 10 bases. Losses at the gene ends were 3 bases for V and 10 bases for J; bases not matched to a gene: 9. In germline, CDR1 is SGDLS, CDR2 YYNGEE. CDR3 length: 14 amino acids. CDR3 protein: CASSGSPGQGLAFF. The DNA for the CDR3 is TGTGCCAGCAGCGGATCACCGGGACAGGGGTTAGCTTTCTTT.